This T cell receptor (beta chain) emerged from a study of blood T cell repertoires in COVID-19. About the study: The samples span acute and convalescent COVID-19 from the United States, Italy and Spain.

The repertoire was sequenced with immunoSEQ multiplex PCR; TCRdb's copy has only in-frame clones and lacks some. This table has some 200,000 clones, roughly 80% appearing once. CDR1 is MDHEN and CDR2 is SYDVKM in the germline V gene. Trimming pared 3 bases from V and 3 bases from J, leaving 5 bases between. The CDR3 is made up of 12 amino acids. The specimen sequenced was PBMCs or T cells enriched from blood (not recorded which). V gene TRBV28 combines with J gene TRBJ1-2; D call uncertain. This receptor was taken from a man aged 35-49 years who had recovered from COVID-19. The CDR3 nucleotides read TGTGCCAGCAGTTTTCGAGACTATGGCTACACCTTC. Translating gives CASSFRDYGYTF.